This TCR beta chain was captured by sequencing in a study of CD8+ T cells in alopecia areata (dated by TCRdb to the late 2010s). In terms of the full investigation: The treated patients took part in an open-label pilot trial in which moderate-to-severe alopecia areata was treated with oral tofacitinib at 5 to 10 mg twice daily. Patients received tofacitinib for 6 to 18 months and were then followed off drug for 6 months to check for delayed response and recurrence. High-throughput TCRbeta sequencing was used to examine T cell clonal expansion in alopecia areata in both the C3H/HeJ mouse model and human patients. On the human side, TCRbeta sequencing was run on scalp tissue and on sorted CD4+ and CD8+ peripheral blood T cells from healthy controls and from alopecia areata patients with either patchy or totalis/universalis disease. Biopsies were taken from tofacitinib-treated patients at baseline and at 4 and 24 weeks of treatment, and a later scalp biopsy was taken in several of the tofacitinib-treated patients. Scalp clonality was compared across normal scalp (n=4), patchy alopecia areata scalp (n=8), and alopecia totalis/universalis scalp (n=8). RNA came from the PAXgene miRNA kit for fixed scalp, the miRNeasy kit for PBMCs, and the RNeasy kit for mouse skin. TCRbeta CDR3 regions were amplified by immunoSEQ multiplex PCR using 35 Vbeta forward and 13 Jbeta reverse primers.

The time point label, read with the paper, signifies: baseline before oral tofacitinib. From alopecia areata patients, peripheral blood was collected along with lesional scalp punch biopsies. PBMCs were isolated by density centrifugation and stained for CD3, CD4 and CD8, and CD4+ and CD8+ T cells were sorted on a FACSAria. Per the germline V gene, SGHRS is the CDR1 and YFSETQ is the CDR2. The CDR3 sequence holds 14 residues, the cysteine and phenylalanine included. Only the CDR3 DNA is retained, 42 bases long and in frame from the first base. V was cut back by 0 bases and J by 4 bases, leaving a gap of 8 bases between them. Paper-wide results and their limitations: Resident alphabeta T cells in normal human skin are also sequenced, complicating scalp TCR repertoire analysis, unlike mouse skin dominated by gammadelta T cells. TCR sequences shared between patients were less clear than in mice, possibly partly because of HLA diversity in the patient population. Higher clonality and more expanded CD8+ clones were observed in lesional scalp than in normal scalp, particularly in alopecia totalis/universalis, a finding suggestive of antigenic drive.

Receptor amplification or capture employed the immunoSEQ multiplex PCR assay. RNA was extracted from all samples and reverse transcribed into cDNA, which served as template for TCR sequencing. First-strand cDNA was synthesized using SuperScript III with a 2:1 mix of oligo-dT and random hexamers. A synthetic immune receptor repertoire was used to gauge amplification bias, and whatever bias remained was removed computationally. The paper's data handling went like this. Raw reads were preprocessed to remove errors, and CDR3 was defined according to IMGT conventions as the region from the conserved cysteine to phenylalanine. Clonality was computed as 1 minus the Shannon entropy, with the entropy normalized by log2 of the number of productive unique TCRs. CD4 or CD8 identity of scalp clones was inferred by cross-referencing scalp TCRbeta sequences with sorted blood CD4 and CD8 repertoires. The immuneACCESS repertoire file appears here via TCRdb, limited to in-frame rearrangements. These files lack a portion of the clones; in checked studies, under half of the deficit traces to unresolved V genes, and the cause of the others is not known. Clone size and the V and J calls come from that table; the DNA yielded D and trimming. This sample lists roughly 170,000 clones; 50% to 60% were detected once. The leading ten clones occupy about 15% of the sample.

This clone is a singleton in its sample. Its antigen has not been determined. No base quality information exists; no much larger clone differs at one position. The TCR sequence derives from a human donor with alopecia areata. Sequenced here: CD4+ T cells sorted from blood, sampled at week 0. The chain is assembled from TRBV5-1 and TRBJ1-5, with an unclear D gene assignment. The CDR3 in this case is CASSLESGNQPQHF. The DNA sequence follows: TGCGCCAGCAGCTTGGAGTCGGGTAATCAGCCCCAGCATTTT.